The rows below give T cell receptor beta chains drawn from one sample of a study of OX40 agonist ivuxolimab in advanced cancers. TCRdb's table, derived via immunoSEQ multiplex PCR, lists solely in-frame clones and lacks some. The data show 68,000 or so clones, around four fifths seen once. The material was CD4+ or CD8+ T cells sorted from blood, obtained in a trial of the OX40 agonist ivuxolimab. The origin of the receptors is an adult with an advanced solid tumor such as melanoma, head and neck, liver or kidney cancer. The CDR3 runs from the conserved cysteine through the conserved F or W. A D gene is named only where the DNA matches it firmly. Rows give clone size only sometimes, using once, few, many, or a class for an expanded clone.

J gene | clone size | V gene | D gene | CDR3 protein | CDR3 DNA
TRBJ2-7 | . | TRBV27 | . | CASSLWGVGYEQYF | TGTGCCAGCAGTTTATGGGGGGTTGGATACGAGCAGTACTTC
TRBJ2-5 | . | TRBV7-2 | TRBD1 | CASSRRTGPETQYF | TGTGCCAGCAGCAGAAGGACAGGGCCAGAGACCCAGTACTTC
TRBJ2-4 | . | TRBV28 | . | CASKGLAKNIQYF | TGTGCCAGCAAGGGCCTAGCCAAAAACATTCAGTACTTC
TRBJ1-1 | . | TRBV7-7 | TRBD1 | CASSTPEDRTEAFF | TGTGCCAGCAGCACCCCTGAGGACAGGACTGAAGCTTTCTTT
TRBJ2-7 | once | TRBV10-3 | TRBD1 | CAISDWDSPYEQYF | TGTGCCATCAGTGACTGGGACAGTCCCTACGAGCAGTACTTC
TRBJ1-6 | . | TRBV11-1 | . | CASSLGRTSPLHF | TGTGCCAGCAGCTTAGGACGGACTTCACCCCTCCACTTT
TRBJ2-1 | . | TRBV9 | TRBD2 | CASSVEGVGTSVHNEQFF | TGTGCCAGCAGCGTAGAGGGGGTAGGGACTAGCGTACACAATGAGCAGTTCTTC
TRBJ2-3 | . | TRBV7-3 | TRBD2 | CASSLGLAGVADTQYF | TGTGCCAGCAGCTTAGGCCTAGCGGGGGTGGCAGATACGCAGTATTTT
TRBJ1-2 | . | TRBV19 | . | CASSSRPDYYGYTF | TGTGCCAGTAGTAGTCGCCCAGACTACTATGGCTACACCTTC
TRBJ2-1 | once | TRBV18 | . | CASSPPWGAGYNEQFF | TGTGCCAGCTCACCACCTTGGGGGGCCGGGTACAATGAGCAGTTCTTC
TRBJ1-4 | . | TRBV14 | . | CASSQEKTATNEKLFF | TGTGCCAGCAGCCAAGAGAAAACAGCAACTAATGAAAAACTGTTTTTT
TRBJ1-6 | . | TRBV21-1 | . | CASRAQGANSPLHF | TGTGCCAGCAGGGCACAGGGTGCGAATTCACCCCTCCACTTT
TRBJ1-2 | . | TRBV11-2 | TRBD1 | CASSLERGRSGYTF | TGTGCCAGCAGCTTAGAGAGGGGGCGGAGTGGCTACACCTTC
TRBJ1-4 | . | TRBV6-1 | TRBD1 | CASSFNRGQNEKLFF | TGTGCCAGCAGTTTTAACAGGGGTCAGAATGAAAAACTGTTTTTT
TRBJ2-1 | . | TRBV7-2 | . | CASSSSSYNEQFF | TGTGCCAGCAGCTCCAGCTCCTACAATGAGCAGTTCTTC
TRBJ2-3 | . | TRBV19 | TRBD2 | CASSRILAGPTDTQYF | TGTGCCAGTAGTAGAATACTAGCGGGACCGACAGATACGCAGTATTTT
TRBJ1-3 | . | TRBV7-8 | TRBD1 | CASSGYSGGISGNTIYF | TGTGCCAGCAGCGGATATTCAGGGGGTATCTCTGGAAACACCATATATTTT
TRBJ2-2 | . | TRBV19 | . | CASSIRGAANTGELFF | TGTGCCAGTAGTATCCGGGGGGCCGCGAACACCGGGGAGCTGTTTTTT
TRBJ1-1 | once | TRBV6-5 | . | CASSPWFGNTEAFF | TGTGCCAGCAGCCCTTGGTTCGGGAACACTGAAGCTTTCTTT
TRBJ1-3 | . | TRBV6-1 | TRBD1 | CASSAGQETGNTIYF | TGTGCCAGCAGTGCTGGACAGGAGACTGGAAACACCATATATTTT
TRBJ1-5 | . | TRBV4-2 | TRBD1 | CASSQAYRGDQPQHF | TGTGCCAGCAGCCAAGCCTACAGGGGTGACCAGCCCCAGCATTTT
TRBJ2-3 | . | TRBV14 | . | CASSRTTGNTDTDTQYF | TGTGCCAGCAGCCGAACCACAGGGAATACAGACACAGATACGCAGTATTTT
TRBJ2-7 | . | TRBV19 | TRBD2 | CASSKGVAGRDEQYF | TGTGCCAGTAGTAAGGGAGTAGCGGGACGGGACGAGCAGTACTTC
TRBJ2-3 | . | TRBV28 | TRBD2 | CASRGGERGGLVDTQYF | TGTGCCAGCAGAGGGGGTGAGCGGGGGGGCTTAGTAGATACGCAGTATTTT
TRBJ2-5 | . | TRBV30 | TRBD1 | CAWSRDRETQYF | TGTGCCTGGAGTCGGGACAGAGAGACCCAGTACTTC
TRBJ1-1 | once | TRBV10-1 | TRBD1 | CARAGGGGTEAFF | TGCGCCAGGGCGGGAGGGGGCGGCACTGAAGCTTTCTTT
TRBJ2-7 | . | TRBV18 | . | CASSEGASSYEQYF | TGTGCCAGCTCGGAAGGGGCCAGCTCCTACGAGCAGTACTTC
TRBJ1-1 | few | TRBV4-3 | TRBD1 | CASSARILTGRRTEAFF | TGCGCCAGCAGCGCGCGGATTTTGACAGGGAGGAGGACTGAAGCTTTCTTT
TRBJ1-3 | . | TRBV14 | . | CASSPQGAGNTIYF | TGTGCCAGCAGCCCTCAAGGGGCGGGAAACACCATATATTTT
TRBJ2-5 | . | TRBV5-1 | . | CASSLGNRAQETQYF | TGCGCCAGCAGCTTAGGGAACAGGGCCCAAGAGACCCAGTACTTC
TRBJ2-3 | . | TRBV30 | TRBD2 | CAWSLAGADTQYF | TGTGCCTGGAGTCTGGCGGGAGCAGATACGCAGTATTTT
TRBJ2-3 | . | TRBV2 | TRBD2 | CASSGPGLAGLPDTQYF | TGTGCCAGCAGTGGCCCGGGACTAGCGGGGCTACCAGATACGCAGTATTTT
TRBJ1-1 | . | TRBV2 | . | CASRDTGRGEMNTEAFF | TGTGCCAGCAGGGATACAGGGAGAGGGGAGATGAACACTGAAGCTTTCTTT
TRBJ1-2 | few | TRBV5-5 | . | CASSPSGNYGYTF | TGTGCCAGCAGCCCCTCAGGGAACTATGGCTACACCTTC
TRBJ2-2 | . | TRBV7-3 | . | CASSLDTGELFF | TGTGCCAGCAGCTTAGATACCGGGGAGCTGTTTTTT